These 2 T cell receptor beta chains were sequenced from one sample in a study of blood T cell repertoires in COVID-19. Sequencing was performed with immunoSEQ multiplex PCR; in TCRdb, only in-frame clones are kept and a portion is missing. This table has some 15,000 clones, approximately 90% appearing once. Source material: peripheral blood. Receptor source: a human donor in a cohort sampled during active COVID-19.

This clone was seen only once. J is TRBJ2-3 and V is TRBV18; 10 bases fit TRBD2. This CDR3 region has 17 residues. The V and J ends lost 2 bases and 2 bases, in that order; junction bases with no gene match: 7. Germline V lookup: CDR1 KGHSH, CDR2 LQKENI. The chain's CDR3 is CASSPSGTSAITDTQYF. CDR3 DNA: TGTGCCAGCTCACCATCCGGGACTAGCGCCATCACAGATACGCAGTATTTT.

This rearrangement joins TRBV18 to TRBJ2-5; the D gene is possibly TRBD2 (7 bases). The V gene's germline CDR1 is KGHSH and CDR2 LQKENI. The CDR3 runs to 16 residues. V shed 0 bases and J shed 0 bases, with 11 bases lying between them. The CDR3 DNA follows: TGTGCCAGCTCACCACCGCCGCGGGGGCACCAAGAGACCCAGTACTTC. Its protein is CASSPPPRGHQETQYF.